This T cell receptor beta chain was obtained from a study of patients and donors after allogeneic stem cell transplantation. TCRdb reprocessed the RT-PCR reads with MiXCR, giving one entry per CDR3 protein. The table includes roughly 940,000 distinct CDR3 sequences, 15% to 20% detected once. V dropped 7 bases and J dropped 6; count of bases not matched to a gene: 21. Germline CDR1 and CDR2: SQVTM and ANQGSEA. This CDR3 contains 17 residues. The gene calls are TRBV29-1 and TRBJ2-3; 8 bases agree with TRBD1. The sequence was obtained from a human donor who was either an allogeneic HSCT recipient or a stem cell or donor lymphocyte infusion donor (not recorded which). It is not recorded whose cells these are; they may come from a transplant donor. Sample: blood, either unsorted or a sorted T cell fraction (not recorded which). CDR3 sequence (DNA): TGCAGCGCTATGGCCCCTACAGGGGGTGATACGACCGATACGCAGTATTTT. It is translated as CSAMAPTGGDTTDTQYF.